The clone carrying this T cell receptor beta chain was counted only a few times. Its antigen remains unknown. Donors ranged from 6 to 90 years old and were healthy Caucasians in Russia. This CDR3 is 14 amino acids long. Looked up from germline, CDR1 is LNHDA and CDR2 is SQIVND (reference sequence). Unmatched junction bases numbered 3, after V lost 4 bases and J lost 6 bases. The data originate from a study of blood T cells in healthy people across ages. Study-level points and caveats: The long-lived group displayed more naive CD4+ cells, plus higher diversity, than the aged donors did. Unsorted PBMCs prevented conclusive naive versus antigen-experienced comparison.

A second PCR of 7 to 11 cycles used a sample-barcoded 5' primer and a J-beta primer mix. Via MiXCR, TCRdb re-called the 5' RACE reads, giving one row per CDR3 protein. The sample has 1.4 million or so distinct CDR3 sequences; about 45% are singletons. The TCR comes from a woman younger than 35 in good health. The chain recombines TRBV19 with TRBJ2-1; 10 nucleotides agree with TRBD2. Sequencing was done on a sample of blood. The CDR3 protein is CASSSPSGSNEQFF. DNA for the CDR3: TGTGCCAGTAGTAGTCCTAGCGGGAGCAATGAGCAGTTCTTC.